This T cell receptor (beta chain) was identified during a study of somatic mutations in cytotoxic T cells in rheumatoid arthritis. Points from the study as a whole: Just what the expanded CD8+ clones targeted, in terms of antigens, remained unknown. With 60 to 65 patients examined, about eight had a largest CD8+ clone exceeding 20% of CD8+ cells.

Flow cytometry served to check the purity of CD4+ and CD8+ cells, which were isolated by positive magnetic bead selection. The CDR3 loop spans 13 amino acids. Germline V CDR1 and CDR2: MNHEY, SMNVEV (reference sequence). V gave up 7 bases and J gave up 6 bases, with 16 bases separating them. Using immunoSEQ multiplex PCR, the repertoire was profiled, and TCRdb retains in-frame clones only, with some absent. The repertoire holds about 8,600 clones, with about 80% as singletons. In regard to this clone: The antigen is not known.

The receptor was isolated from a woman between 45 and 65 years old in good health. Sequenced material: CD8+ T cells sorted from blood. The J gene is TRBJ2-7, the V gene TRBV27, with TRBD2 as a possible D gene (6 bases). The chain's CDR3 is CASNSRTTGEQYF. CDR3 sequence (DNA): TGTGCCAGCAACAGTAGGACTACGGGCGAGCAGTACTTC.